This T cell receptor (beta chain) was sequenced during a study of blood T cells in healthy people across ages. General study findings and limits: Diversity estimates from one million T cells were considered underestimates.

As concerns this clonotype: As yet, its antigen is unknown.

The people who gave samples were healthy Caucasians from Russia, aged roughly 6 to 90. Germline assignment: CDR1 SEHNR and CDR2 FQNEAQ (reference sequence). The V segment lost 0 bases and the J segment 5 bases; nucleotides outside the gene matches: 8. The CDR3 is made up of 16 amino acids. Primed by a sample-barcoded 5' primer and a J-beta primer mix, a second PCR proceeded for about 6 to 11 cycles. MiXCR, run by TCRdb on the 5' RACE reads, gives a single entry per CDR3 protein. The sample shows nearly 800,000 distinct CDR3 sequences, roughly 56% of them seen only once. This rearrangement joins TRBV7-9 to TRBJ2-5, with 8 bases that match TRBD1. This TCR derives from a man aged 35 to 55 in good health. The sample consisted of blood. The CDR3 DNA reads as TGTGCCAGCAGCTTAGCTGAGACAGGGGAAGGGGAGACCCAGTACTTC. The encoded protein is CASSLAETGEGETQYF.